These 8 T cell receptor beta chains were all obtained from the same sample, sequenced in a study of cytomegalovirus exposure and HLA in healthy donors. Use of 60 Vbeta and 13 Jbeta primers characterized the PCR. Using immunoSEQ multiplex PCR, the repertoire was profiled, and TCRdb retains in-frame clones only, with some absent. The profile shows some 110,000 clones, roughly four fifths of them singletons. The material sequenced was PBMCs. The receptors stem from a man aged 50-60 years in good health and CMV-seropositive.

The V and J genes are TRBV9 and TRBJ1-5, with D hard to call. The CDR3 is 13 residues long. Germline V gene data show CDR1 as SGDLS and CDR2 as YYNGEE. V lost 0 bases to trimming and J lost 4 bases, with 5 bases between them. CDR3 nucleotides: TGTGCCAGCAGCGTAGTTCCAAATCAGCCCCAGCATTTT. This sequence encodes CASSVVPNQPQHF. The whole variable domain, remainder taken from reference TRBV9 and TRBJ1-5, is DSGVTQTPKHLITATGQRVTLRCSPRSGDLSVYWYQQSLDQGLQFLIQYYNGEERAKGNILERFSAQQFPDLHSELNLSSLELGDSALYFCASSVVPNQPQHFGDGTRLSIL.

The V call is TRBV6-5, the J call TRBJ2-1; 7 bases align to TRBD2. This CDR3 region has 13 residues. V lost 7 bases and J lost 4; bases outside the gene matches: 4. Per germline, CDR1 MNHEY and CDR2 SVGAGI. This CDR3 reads CASTLSGYNEQFF. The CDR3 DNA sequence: TGTGCCAGCACCCTTAGCGGGTACAATGAGCAGTTCTTC.

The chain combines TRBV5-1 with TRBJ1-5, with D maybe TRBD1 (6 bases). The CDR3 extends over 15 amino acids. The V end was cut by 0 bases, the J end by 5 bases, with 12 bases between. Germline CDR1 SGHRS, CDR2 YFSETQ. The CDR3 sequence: CASSLDRASDQPQHF. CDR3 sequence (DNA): TGCGCCAGCAGCTTGGACAGGGCTTCCGATCAGCCCCAGCATTTT.

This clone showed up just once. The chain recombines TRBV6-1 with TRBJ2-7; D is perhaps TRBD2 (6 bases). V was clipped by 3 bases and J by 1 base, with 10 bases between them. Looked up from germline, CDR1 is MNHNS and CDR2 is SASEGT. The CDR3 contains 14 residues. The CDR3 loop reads CASSELAGSYEQYF. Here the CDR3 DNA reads TGTGCCAGCAGTGAGTTGGCGGGATCCTACGAGCAGTACTTC.

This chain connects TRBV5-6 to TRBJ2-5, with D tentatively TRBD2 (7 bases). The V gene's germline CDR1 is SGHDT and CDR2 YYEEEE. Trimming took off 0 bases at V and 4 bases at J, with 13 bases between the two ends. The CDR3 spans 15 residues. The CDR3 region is CASSLVGGARETQYF. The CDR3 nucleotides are TGTGCCAGCAGCTTGGTGGGGGGGGCACGAGAGACCCAGTACTTC.

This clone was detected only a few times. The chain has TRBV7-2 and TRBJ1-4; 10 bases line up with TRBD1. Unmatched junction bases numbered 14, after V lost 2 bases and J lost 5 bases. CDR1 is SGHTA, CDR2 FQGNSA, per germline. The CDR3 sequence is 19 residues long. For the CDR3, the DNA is TGTGCCAGCAGCTTAAGGGGGACAGGGGTGCTGAAGGAAAATGAAAAACTGTTTTTT. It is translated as CASSLRGTGVLKENEKLFF.

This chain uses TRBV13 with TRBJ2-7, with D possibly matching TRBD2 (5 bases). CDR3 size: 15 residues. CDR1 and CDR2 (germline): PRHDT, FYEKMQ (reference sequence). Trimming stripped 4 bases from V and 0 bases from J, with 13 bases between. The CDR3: CASSYPGRGSYEQYF. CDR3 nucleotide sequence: TGTGCCAGCAGCTACCCAGGACGGGGCTCCTACGAGCAGTACTTC.

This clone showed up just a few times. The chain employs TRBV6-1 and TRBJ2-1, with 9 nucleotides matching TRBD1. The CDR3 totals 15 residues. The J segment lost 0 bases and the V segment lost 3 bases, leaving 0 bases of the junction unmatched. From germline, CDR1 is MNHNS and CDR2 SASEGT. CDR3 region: CASSETGGSYNEQFF. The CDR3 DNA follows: TGTGCCAGCAGTGAGACAGGGGGCTCCTACAATGAGCAGTTCTTC.